This TCR beta chain comes out of a study of identical twins. Whole-study results and caveats: Rather than following the same donors, the conclusions depended on cross-sectional statistical analysis. Excess low generation probability was seen in twin-shared out-of-frame alpha sequences. In monozygotic twins, models underestimated the sharing of out-of-frame TCR alpha.

Trimming cost V 2 bases and J 5 bases, with 18 bases left between them. Germline-derived CDR1 and CDR2 are MNHEY and SVGEGT. This CDR3 comprises 16 residues. Many counts were recorded for this clonotype. Its specificity is not known. Carrying unique molecular identifiers, the cDNA also gained a universal primer site through template switching. TCRdb re-called the 5' RACE reads with MiXCR, one entry per CDR3 protein. The top ten clones hold around 10% of a sample with 350,000 to 450,000 distinct CDR3 sequences, 15% to 20% of them seen once. The chain uses TRBV6-2 or TRBV6-3 and TRBJ2-5, with unresolved D. Sequences were obtained from naive T cells sorted from blood. The receptor was isolated from a man in his forties or fifties in good health. CDR3 DNA: TGTGCCAGCAGTTACCCATCCAGAGAATTGGCCGAGACCCAGTACTTC. It yields the protein CASSYPSRELAETQYF.